The 10 T cell receptor beta chains presented below share a single source sample, sequenced in a study of cytomegalovirus exposure and HLA in healthy donors. The primer mix had 60 Vbeta and 13 Jbeta primers. The method was immunoSEQ multiplex PCR; TCRdb's version includes in-frame clones alone and lacks a portion of them. The sample includes roughly 180,000 clones, around 80% of them seen just once. Input material: PBMCs. These receptors were collected from a woman aged 25 to 39 in good health and CMV-seropositive.

This clone was counted between two and nine times. The J gene is TRBJ2-3, the V gene TRBV10-1; 9 nucleotides align to TRBD2. From germline, CDR1 is WNHNN and CDR2 SYGVQD (reference sequence). V lost 6 bases, J lost 5 bases, and 9 bases stayed unmatched. The length of the CDR3 is 15 residues. In DNA form, the CDR3 reads TGCGCCAGCAGGACAAAGCGGGAGGCGGTAGATACGCAGTATTTT. The encoded protein is CASRTKREAVDTQYF.

This CDR3 is CASSIPGETGYGYTF. The DNA of the CDR3 is TGTGCCAGTAGTATTCCGGGGGAAACGGGATATGGCTACACCTTC. J is TRBJ1-2 and V is TRBV19, with D possibly TRBD1 on 5 matching bases. V lost 3 bases and J lost 5, with 16 bases in between. From germline, CDR1 is LNHDA and CDR2 SQIVND (reference sequence). The CDR3 is 15 amino acids.

This clone was picked up a small number of times. The rearrangement uses TRBV29-1 and TRBJ1-5; the D is unclear. Per the germline V gene, CDR1 is SQVTM and CDR2 is ANQGSEA. Trimming removed 0 bases at V and 4 bases at J, with 7 bases between. This CDR3 comprises 13 residues. CDR3 sequence reads: CSVEETRNQPQHF. The CDR3 coding sequence is TGCAGCGTTGAAGAGACACGGAATCAGCCCCAGCATTTT.

This chain connects TRBV19 to TRBJ1-5, with 7 bases lining up with TRBD1. This CDR3 spans 18 amino acids. V was pared by 5 bases and J by 0 bases, with 13 bases of the junction left unmatched. Germline CDR1 is LNHDA and CDR2 is SQIVND (reference sequence). CDR3 bases: TGTGCCAGTAGTTTCCGCAAACAGGGGAAACTTAGCAATCAGCCCCAGCATTTT. Translated, it gives CASSFRKQGKLSNQPQHF. Based on the CDR3 plus reference TRBV19 and TRBJ1-5, the full variable domain is DGGITQSPKYLFRKEGQNVTLSCEQNLNHDAMYWYRQDPGQGLRLIYYSQIVNDFQKGDIAEGYSVSREKKESFPLTVTSAQKNPTAFYLCASSFRKQGKLSNQPQHFGDGTRLSIL.

The J gene is TRBJ2-5, the V gene TRBV5-1; TRBD2 matches at 10 bases. J was trimmed by 2 bases and V by 6 bases; bases with no gene match: 16. Germline lookup yields CDR1 SGHRS and CDR2 YFSETQ. This CDR3 comprises 18 residues. Here the CDR3 DNA reads TGCGCCAGCACCCCGCTCAGAGCGGGAGGGGGAGGTCAAGAGACCCAGTACTTC. Encoded protein: CASTPLRAGGGGQETQYF.

The V gene is TRBV5-4, the J gene TRBJ2-1; TRBD2 matches 9 bases. Unmatched junction bases numbered 9, after V lost 0 bases and J lost 8 bases. This CDR3 spans 16 amino acids. CDR1 SGHNT and CDR2 YYREEE come from the germline V gene (reference sequence). CDR3: CASSLDPAGGVYEQFF. CDR3 DNA: TGTGCCAGCAGCTTGGATCCAGCGGGAGGAGTCTATGAGCAGTTCTTC.

This chain connects TRBV13 to TRBJ2-5, with a weak D call TRBD1 (6 bases). Per germline, CDR1 PRHDT and CDR2 FYEKMQ (reference sequence). This CDR3 has 16 residues. V dropped 4 bases and J dropped 1 base, with 16 bases sitting between them. The CDR3 reads CASSSGQLGLQETQYF. The CDR3 nucleotides are TGTGCCAGCAGCTCCGGACAGTTGGGGCTCCAAGAGACCCAGTACTTC. Using reference TRBV13 and TRBJ2-5 for the parts outside the CDR3, the full variable domain is AAGVIQSPRHLIKEKRETATLKCYPIPRHDTVYWYQQGPGQDPQFLISFYEKMQSDKGSIPDRFSAQQFSDYHSELNMSSLELGDSALYFCASSSGQLGLQETQYFGPGTRLLVL.

The CDR3 region has the DNA TGTGCCGGTAGTCGGGACACGAACACTGAAGCTTTCTTT. Amino acids: CAGSRDTNTEAFF. The genes are TRBV30 and TRBJ1-1; possibly TRBD1 for D (6 bases). The ends were cut back, 8 bases at V and 1 base at J, with 14 bases in the middle. This CDR3 spans 13 amino acids. CDR1 is GTSNPN and CDR2 is SVGIG in the germline V gene (reference sequence).

The chain combines TRBV14 with TRBJ2-3; maybe TRBD2 (5 bases). The V gene's germline CDR1 is SGHDN and CDR2 FVKESK. The ends were cut back, 0 bases at V and 1 base at J, with 11 bases in the middle. The CDR3 contains 16 residues. Here the CDR3 reads CASSQEVGERTDTQYF. CDR3 nucleotides: TGTGCCAGCAGCCAAGAGGTTGGGGAGCGCACAGATACGCAGTATTTT.

This chain links TRBV20-1 with TRBJ2-3; D uncertain. The ends were cut back, 1 base at V and 6 bases at J, with 5 bases in the middle. Germline V gene sequence: CDR1 DFQATT, CDR2 SNEGSKA (reference sequence). The CDR3 spans 11 residues. The CDR3 spells CSARVGDTQYF. The CDR3 DNA reads TGCAGTGCTAGAGTCGGGGATACGCAGTATTTT.